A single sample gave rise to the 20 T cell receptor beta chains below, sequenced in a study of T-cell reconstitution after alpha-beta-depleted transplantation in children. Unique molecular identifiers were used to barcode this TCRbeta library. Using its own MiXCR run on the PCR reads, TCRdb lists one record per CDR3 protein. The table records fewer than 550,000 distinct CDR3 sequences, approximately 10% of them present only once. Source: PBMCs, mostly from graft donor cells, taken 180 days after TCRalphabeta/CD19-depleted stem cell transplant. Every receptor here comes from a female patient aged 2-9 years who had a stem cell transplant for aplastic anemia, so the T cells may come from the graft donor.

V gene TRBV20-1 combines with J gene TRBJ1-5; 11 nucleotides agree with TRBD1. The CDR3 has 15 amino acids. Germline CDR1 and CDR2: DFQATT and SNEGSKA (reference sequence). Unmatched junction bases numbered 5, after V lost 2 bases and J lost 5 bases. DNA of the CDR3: TGCAGTGCTAGAAGTCGGACAGGGGGCTATCAGCCCCAGCATTTT. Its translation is CSARSRTGGYQPQHF.

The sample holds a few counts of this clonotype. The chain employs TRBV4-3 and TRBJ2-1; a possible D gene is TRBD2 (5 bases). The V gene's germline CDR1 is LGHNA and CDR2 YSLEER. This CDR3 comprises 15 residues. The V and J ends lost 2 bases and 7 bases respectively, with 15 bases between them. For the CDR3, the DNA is TGCGCCAGCAGCCAACCAACTAGTTTGGGAAATGAGCAGTTCTTC. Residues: CASSQPTSLGNEQFF.

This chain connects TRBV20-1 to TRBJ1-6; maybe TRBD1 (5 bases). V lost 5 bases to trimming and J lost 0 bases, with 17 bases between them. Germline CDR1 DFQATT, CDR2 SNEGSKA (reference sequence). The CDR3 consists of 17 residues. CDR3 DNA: TGCAGTGCTCCCGGTCAGGGACGGAGCTCCTATAATTCACCCCTCCACTTT. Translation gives CSAPGQGRSSYNSPLHF.

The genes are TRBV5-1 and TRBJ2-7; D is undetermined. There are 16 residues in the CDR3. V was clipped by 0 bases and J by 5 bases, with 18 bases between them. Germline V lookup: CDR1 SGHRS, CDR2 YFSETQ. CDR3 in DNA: TGCGCCAGCAGCTTGGTCCCGGCCTCCGCACCCCACGAGCAGTACGTC. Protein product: CASSLVPASAPHEQYV.

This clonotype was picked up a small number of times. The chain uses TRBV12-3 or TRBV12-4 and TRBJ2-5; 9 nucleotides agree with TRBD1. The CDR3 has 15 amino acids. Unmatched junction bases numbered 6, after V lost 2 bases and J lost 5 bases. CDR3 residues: CASSLWGDRGETQYF. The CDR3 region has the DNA TGTGCCAGCAGTTTATGGGGAGACAGGGGGGAGACCCAGTACTTC.

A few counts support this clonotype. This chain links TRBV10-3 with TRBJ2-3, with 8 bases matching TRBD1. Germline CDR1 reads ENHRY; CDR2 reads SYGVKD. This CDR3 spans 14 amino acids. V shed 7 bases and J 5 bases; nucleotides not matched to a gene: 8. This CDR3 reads CAITGTGMRDTQYF. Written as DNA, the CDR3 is TGTGCCATCACGGGGACAGGAATGCGAGATACGCAGTATTTT.

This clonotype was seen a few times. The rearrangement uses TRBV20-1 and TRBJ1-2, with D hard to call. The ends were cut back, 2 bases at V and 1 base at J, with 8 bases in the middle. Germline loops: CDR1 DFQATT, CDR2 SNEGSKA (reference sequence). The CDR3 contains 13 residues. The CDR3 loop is CSARKNVNYGYTF. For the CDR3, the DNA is TGCAGTGCTAGAAAAAACGTTAACTATGGCTACACCTTC.

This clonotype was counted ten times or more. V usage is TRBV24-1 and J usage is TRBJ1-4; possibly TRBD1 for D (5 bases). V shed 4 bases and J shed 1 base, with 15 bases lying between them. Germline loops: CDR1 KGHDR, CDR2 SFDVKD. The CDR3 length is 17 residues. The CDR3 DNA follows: TGTGCCACCAGTGACCCCCTCGGCGGGGGAACTAATGAAAAACTGTTTTTT. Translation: CATSDPLGGGTNEKLFF.

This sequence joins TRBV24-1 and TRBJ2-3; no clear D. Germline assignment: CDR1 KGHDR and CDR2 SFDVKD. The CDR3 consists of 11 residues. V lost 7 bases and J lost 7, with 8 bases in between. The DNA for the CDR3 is TGTGCCACCAGCGGATTGTATACGCAGTATTTT. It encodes CATSGLYTQYF.

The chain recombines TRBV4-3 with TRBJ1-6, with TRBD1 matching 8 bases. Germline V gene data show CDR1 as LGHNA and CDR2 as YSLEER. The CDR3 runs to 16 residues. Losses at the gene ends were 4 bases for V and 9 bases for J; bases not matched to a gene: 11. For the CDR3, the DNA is TGCGCCAGCAGCCCCCCCCGGACAGGGAATAGTTCACCCCTCCACTTT. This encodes CASSPPRTGNSSPLHF.

CDR3 nucleotides: TGTGCCACCAGCCACAGGGATACCTATGGCTACACCTTC. Amino acids: CATSHRDTYGYTF. This sequence joins TRBV15 and TRBJ1-2, with D possibly matching TRBD1 (6 bases). Trimming pared 5 bases from V and 4 bases from J, leaving 11 bases between. The length of the CDR3 is 13 residues. Germline-derived CDR1 and CDR2 are LNHNV and YYDKDF (reference sequence). Full variable domain (missing parts from reference TRBV15 and TRBJ1-2): DAMVIQNPRYQVTQFGKPVTLSCSQTLNHNVMYWYQQKSSQAPKLLFHYYDKDFNNEADTPDNFQSRRPNTSFCFLDIRSPGLGDTAMYLCATSHRDTYGYTFGSGTRLTVV.

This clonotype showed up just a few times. Here the CDR3 reads CSVEQQGSETQYF. CDR3 DNA: TGCAGCGTTGAACAACAGGGTTCGGAGACCCAGTACTTC. The V gene is TRBV29-1, the J gene TRBJ2-5, with D possibly being TRBD1 (6 bases). V lost 2 bases, J lost 5 bases, and 12 bases lay in between. The CDR3 is 13 residues long. Germline CDR1 SQVTM, CDR2 ANQGSEA.

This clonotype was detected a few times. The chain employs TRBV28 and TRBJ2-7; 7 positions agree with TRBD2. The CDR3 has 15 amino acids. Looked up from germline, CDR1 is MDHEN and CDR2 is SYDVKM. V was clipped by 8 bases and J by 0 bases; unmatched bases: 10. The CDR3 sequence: CASWGTSVDSYEQYF. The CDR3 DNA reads TGTGCCAGCTGGGGAACTAGCGTCGACTCCTACGAGCAGTACTTC.

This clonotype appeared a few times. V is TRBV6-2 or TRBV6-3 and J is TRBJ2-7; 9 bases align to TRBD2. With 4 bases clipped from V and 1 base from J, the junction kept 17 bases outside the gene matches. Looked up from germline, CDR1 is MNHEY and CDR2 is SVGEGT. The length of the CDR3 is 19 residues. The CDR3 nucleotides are TGTGCCAGCAGTTCCGACCTCCTCCGGGGCGGGAGGGGGTCCTACGAGCAGTACGTC. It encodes CASSSDLLRGGRGSYEQYV.

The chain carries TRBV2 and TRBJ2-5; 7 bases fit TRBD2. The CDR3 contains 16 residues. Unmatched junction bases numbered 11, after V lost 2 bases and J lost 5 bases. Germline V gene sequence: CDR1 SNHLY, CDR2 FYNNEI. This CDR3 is CASSELVVGRRETQYF. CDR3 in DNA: TGTGCCAGCAGTGAACTGGTTGTCGGGAGGAGGGAGACCCAGTACTTC.

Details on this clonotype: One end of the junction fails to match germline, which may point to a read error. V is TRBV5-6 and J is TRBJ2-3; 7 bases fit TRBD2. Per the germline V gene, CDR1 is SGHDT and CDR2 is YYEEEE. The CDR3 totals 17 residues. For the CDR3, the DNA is TGTTCCAGCAGCTTGATGTCTGCGGGACTACTCACAGATACGCAGTATTTT. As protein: CSSSLMSAGLLTDTQYF.

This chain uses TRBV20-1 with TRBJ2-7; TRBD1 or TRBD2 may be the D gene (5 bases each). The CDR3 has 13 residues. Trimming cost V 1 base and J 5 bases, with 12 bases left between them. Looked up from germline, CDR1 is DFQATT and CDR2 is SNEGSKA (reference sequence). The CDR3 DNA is TGCAGTGCTAGAGCGGGGCGCACCCACGAGCAGTACTTC. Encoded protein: CSARAGRTHEQYF.

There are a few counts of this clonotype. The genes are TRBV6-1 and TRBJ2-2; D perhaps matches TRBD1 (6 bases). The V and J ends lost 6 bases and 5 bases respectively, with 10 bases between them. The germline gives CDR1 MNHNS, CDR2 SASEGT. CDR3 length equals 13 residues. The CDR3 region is CASRSRGTGELFF. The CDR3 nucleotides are TGTGCCAGCAGGAGCAGGGGTACCGGGGAGCTGTTTTTT.

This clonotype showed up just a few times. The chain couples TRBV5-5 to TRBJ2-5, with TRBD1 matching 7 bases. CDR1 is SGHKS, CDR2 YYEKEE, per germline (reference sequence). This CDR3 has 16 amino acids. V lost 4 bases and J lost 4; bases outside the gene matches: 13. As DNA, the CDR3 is TGTGCCAGCAGCCTAAACCTACAGGGGAGCGGAGAGACCCAGTACTTC. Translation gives CASSLNLQGSGETQYF.

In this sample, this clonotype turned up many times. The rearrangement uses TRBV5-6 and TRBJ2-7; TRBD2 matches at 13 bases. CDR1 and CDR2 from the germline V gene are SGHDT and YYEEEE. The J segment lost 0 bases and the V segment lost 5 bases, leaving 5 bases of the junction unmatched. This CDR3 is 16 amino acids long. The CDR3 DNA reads TGTGCCAGCAGTCGAAGGACTAGCGGGAGCTCCTACGAGCAGTACGTC. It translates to CASSRRTSGSSYEQYV.